Presented here are 19 T cell receptor beta chains from one specimen sequenced in a study of blood T cell repertoires in COVID-19. Using immunoSEQ multiplex PCR, the repertoire was profiled, and TCRdb retains in-frame clones only, with some absent. The table has 250,000 to 300,000 clones, roughly nine tenths seen once. The specimen was peripheral blood. These receptors all stem from a woman under 40 with COVID-19, enrolled during active disease.

The chain links TRBV4-1 to TRBJ2-5; the match to TRBD2 covers 10 bases. Germline V gene sequence: CDR1 MGHRA, CDR2 YSYEKL. The V segment lost 1 base and the J segment 6 bases; nucleotides outside the gene matches: 14. This CDR3 contains 18 residues. CDR3: CASSQANRGSGGAQTQYF. In DNA, the CDR3 is TGCGCCAGCAGCCAAGCCAACAGGGGCAGCGGGGGGGCGCAGACCCAGTACTTC.

The chain is built from TRBV27 and TRBJ2-7; D is possibly TRBD1 (6 bases). Germline V gene sequence: CDR1 MNHEY, CDR2 SMNVEV (reference sequence). This CDR3 comprises 13 residues. Between the trimmed V and J ends, which lost 4 bases and 4 bases, there was a span of 11 bases. CDR3 residues: CASSYTQGYEQYF. Here the CDR3 DNA reads TGTGCCAGCAGTTACACACAGGGATACGAGCAGTACTTC.

This clone was detected a few times. The chain joins TRBV29-1 to TRBJ1-1; D is uncertain. Germline V gene sequence: CDR1 SQVTM, CDR2 ANQGSEA. The CDR3 extends over 11 amino acids. With 4 bases removed from V and 5 bases from J, the gap between germline ends came to 8 bases. CDR3 in DNA: TGCAGCGTTGTACAGCCTACTGAAGCTTTCTTT. This sequence encodes CSVVQPTEAFF.

The chain has TRBV3-1 (or the pseudogene TRBV3-2) and TRBJ1-5, with D possibly TRBD1 on 6 matching bases. The germline gives CDR1 LGHDT, CDR2 YNNKEL (reference sequence). The length of the CDR3 is 15 residues. The V end lost 2 bases, the J end lost 1 base, and 9 bases lay between the germline ends. In nucleotides, the CDR3 is TGTGCCAGCAGCCAATGGCAGGGGAGCAATCAGCCCCAGCATTTT. Its translation: CASSQWQGSNQPQHF.

The chain links TRBV5-1 to TRBJ2-3; 9 nucleotides align to TRBD2. Germline V gene data show CDR1 as SGHRS and CDR2 as YFSETQ. The CDR3 has 18 residues. Losses at the gene ends were 5 bases for V and 2 bases for J; bases not matched to a gene: 15. The CDR3 loop is CASRWAASGVFLTDTQYF. CDR3 sequence (DNA): TGCGCCAGCAGATGGGCGGCTAGCGGGGTCTTCCTCACAGATACGCAGTATTTT.

This chain joins TRBV6-1 and TRBJ2-3, with D perhaps matching TRBD1 (6 bases). The V gene lost 1 base and the J gene lost 8 bases, with 16 bases spanning the gap. This CDR3 has 15 amino acids. CDR1 is MNHNS and CDR2 is SASEGT in the germline V gene. DNA for the CDR3: TGTGCCAGCAGTGAAGGAGGGGGTGGCGGAATTACGCAGTATTTT. Translated, it gives CASSEGGGGGITQYF.

V is TRBV6-5 and J is TRBJ2-2; 7 bases line up with TRBD1. CDR1 and CDR2 from the germline V gene are MNHEY and SVGAGI. V lost 2 bases and J lost 5; bases outside the gene matches: 5. The CDR3 runs to 15 residues. The CDR3: CASSYQTGYTGELFF. The CDR3 coding sequence is TGTGCCAGCAGTTACCAGACAGGGTATACCGGGGAGCTGTTTTTT.

This chain uses TRBV27 with TRBJ2-1, with 8 bases matching TRBD2. Germline trimming cut 6 bases from V and 4 bases from J; bases unmatched to any gene: 8. This CDR3 has 15 residues. The germline V gene has CDR1 MNHEY and CDR2 SMNVEV (reference sequence). CDR3 DNA: TGTGCCAGCAGATGGACTGGCGGGGGGTACAATGAGCAGTTCTTC. Amino acids: CASRWTGGGYNEQFF.

This clone appeared a single time. This chain connects TRBV11-2 to TRBJ2-5; D possibly corresponds to TRBD1 (5 bases). The CDR3 contains 16 residues. V lost 1 base and J 4 bases, leaving 16 bases between the germline ends. The V gene's germline CDR1 is SGHAT and CDR2 FQNNGV. The CDR3 nucleotides read TGTGCCAGCAGCTTAGGGAGTGGGGCGATCCGAGAGACCCAGTACTTC. Amino acids: CASSLGSGAIRETQYF. The complete variable domain, with remaining parts taken from reference TRBV11-2 and TRBJ2-5, reads EAGVAQSPRYKIIEKRQSVAFWCNPISGHATLYWYQQILGQGPKLLIQFQNNGVVDDSQLPKDRFSAERLKGVDSTLKIQPAKLEDSAVYLCASSLGSGAIRETQYFGPGTRLLVL.

In nucleotides, the CDR3 is TGTGCCAGCTCACCGGCAGGGCGGCAGCCCCAGCATTTT. Translated, it gives CASSPAGRQPQHF. The chain recombines TRBV18 with TRBJ1-5, with D possibly TRBD1 on 5 matching bases. The germline CDR1 and CDR2 sequences are KGHSH and LQKENI. This CDR3 has 13 amino acids. Trimming took off 3 bases at V and 7 bases at J, with 10 bases between the two ends.

The chain is built from TRBV2 and TRBJ2-5, with TRBD2 identical over 7 bases. With V trimmed by 8 bases and J by 3 bases, 21 bases remained unmatched. The CDR3 is 18 residues long. Germline V CDR1 and CDR2: SNHLY, FYNNEI. The DNA of the CDR3 is TGTGCCAGCGGAGGCGGGGGAGACATCAGAGACGTTGAAGAGACCCAGTACTTC. Encoded protein: CASGGGGDIRDVEETQYF.

This chain connects TRBV6-5 to TRBJ1-6; TRBD1 might be the D (5 bases). CDR1 is MNHEY and CDR2 is SVGAGI in the germline V gene. The CDR3 loop spans 15 amino acids. Between the trimmed V and J ends, which lost 8 bases and 7 bases, there was a span of 18 bases. CDR3 in DNA: TGTGCCAGCGATCGGGGGGTTTGGGGCAATTCACCCCTCCACTTT. Its protein product is CASDRGVWGNSPLHF.

This clone was recorded a few times. The V gene is TRBV11-3, the J gene TRBJ2-2; 8 bases line up with TRBD2. The CDR3 sequence is 15 residues long. The germline gives CDR1 SGHNT, CDR2 YENEEA. Unmatched junction bases numbered 4, after V lost 5 bases and J lost 2 bases. The CDR3 bases are TGTGCCAGCAGCCGCGGGGGGCGAAACACCGGGGAGCTGTTTTTT. It encodes CASSRGGRNTGELFF.

The rearrangement links TRBV4-1 to TRBJ2-2; D gene ambiguous. Germline CDR1 is MGHRA and CDR2 is YSYEKL. The CDR3 is 12 residues long. With 4 bases removed from V and 5 bases from J, the gap between germline ends came to 5 bases. This CDR3 is CASSPLTGELFF. DNA for the CDR3: TGCGCCAGCAGCCCCCTAACCGGGGAGCTGTTTTTT.

V usage is TRBV2 and J usage is TRBJ2-5; TRBD2 matches at 9 bases. Germline CDR1 is SNHLY and CDR2 is FYNNEI. There are 18 residues in the CDR3. Unmatched junction bases numbered 20, after V lost 7 bases and J lost 5 bases. DNA of the CDR3: TGTGCCAGCACCCCCCTGATAATAGCGGGGGCTCAAGGGGAGACCCAGTACTTC. Its protein is CASTPLIIAGAQGETQYF.

CDR3 DNA: TGTGCCAGTAGTCAACAGGGGGAATTCCAGCCCCAGCATTTT. As protein: CASSQQGEFQPQHF. This sequence joins TRBV19 and TRBJ1-5, with 8 bases identical to TRBD1. The CDR3 spans 14 residues. Germline V gives CDR1 LNHDA, CDR2 SQIVND (reference sequence). The junction had 7 bases not matched to a gene; V was cut back by 5 bases and J by 7 bases. The variable domain in full, with the rest retrieved from reference TRBV19 and TRBJ1-5, is DGGITQSPKYLFRKEGQNVTLSCEQNLNHDAMYWYRQDPGQGLRLIYYSQIVNDFQKGDIAEGYSVSREKKESFPLTVTSAQKNPTAFYLCASSQQGEFQPQHFGDGTRLSIL.

The V and J genes are TRBV5-4 and TRBJ1-2; D uncertain. Germline lookup yields CDR1 SGHNT and CDR2 YYREEE (reference sequence). The CDR3 loop spans 13 amino acids. V lost 4 bases and J 8 bases, leaving 15 bases between the germline ends. The chain's CDR3 is CASSPRGPGGYTF. Here the CDR3 DNA reads TGTGCCAGCAGCCCAAGAGGACCGGGAGGCTACACCTTC. Supplemented by reference TRBV5-4 and TRBJ1-2, the full variable domain reads ETGVTQSPTHLIKTRGQQVTLRCSSQSGHNTVSWYQQALGQGPQFIFQYYREEENGRGNFPPRFSGLQFPNYSSELNVNALELDDSALYLCASSPRGPGGYTFGSGTRLTVV.

The J gene is TRBJ2-1, the V gene TRBV6-4; 9 nucleotides align to TRBD1. The CDR3 covers 15 residues. The J segment lost 12 bases and the V segment lost 6 bases, leaving 15 bases of the junction unmatched. Germline lookup yields CDR1 MRHNA and CDR2 SNTAGT. In nucleotides, the CDR3 is TGTGCCAGCAGCGGCCGGACAGGGGACCCTAGAGGGCAGTTCTTC. Its protein is CASSGRTGDPRGQFF.

This clone has a single count. The chain couples TRBV5-1 to TRBJ2-7; TRBD2 agrees at 9 bases. Trimming removed 6 bases from V and 0 bases from J; junction bases left unmatched: 7. Germline assignment: CDR1 SGHRS and CDR2 YFSETQ. There are 15 residues in the CDR3. CDR3 amino acids: CASNPERGVSYEQYF. CDR3 DNA sequence: TGCGCCAGCAACCCTGAGCGGGGGGTCTCCTACGAGCAGTACTTC.